The rows below give T cell receptor beta chains drawn from one sample of a study of blood T cell repertoires in COVID-19. Assay: immunoSEQ multiplex PCR; the TCRdb copy retains only in-frame clones and omits some. Among approximately 65,000 clones listed, approximately 93% were seen once. Source material: peripheral blood. Receptors were obtained from a man aged 65 to 85 with active COVID-19. CDR3s include the opening cysteine and the closing phenylalanine or tryptophan. The D gene is left open where the match is weak. The size of a clone is reported for some rows only, either as once, few or many, or as a class for expanded clones.

J | D | size | V | CDR3 | DNA
TRBJ1-5 | NA | few | TRBV19 | CASIAGKNQPQHF | TGTGCCAGTATTGCGGGCAAGAATCAGCCCCAGCATTTT
TRBJ2-3 | NA | once | TRBV5-1 | CASSSRQDNTDTQYF | TGCGCCAGCAGCTCCCGACAGGATAACACAGATACGCAGTATTTT
TRBJ2-7 | TRBD1 | NA | TRBV11-2 | CASSTGQGSYEQYF | TGTGCCAGCAGCACGGGACAGGGCTCCTACGAGCAGTACTTC
TRBJ2-3 | NA | NA | TRBV7-2 | CASSPRDTQYF | TGTGCCAGCAGCCCGAGAGATACGCAGTATTTT
TRBJ1-3 | NA | NA | TRBV19 | CASSRQLSGNTIYF | TGTGCCAGTAGCAGGCAGCTTTCCGGAAACACCATATATTTT
TRBJ2-5 | NA | NA | TRBV19 | CASRNHGTPLGETQYF | TGTGCCAGTAGGAACCACGGGACTCCATTAGGGGAGACCCAGTACTTC
TRBJ1-6 | NA | NA | TRBV3-1/TRBV3-2 | CASSRLDRDNSPLHF | TGTGCCAGCAGCCGATTAGACAGAGATAATTCACCCCTCCACTTT
TRBJ1-1 | NA | NA | TRBV6-5 | CASSLQGNTEAFF | TGTGCCAGCAGCCTACAGGGCAACACTGAAGCTTTCTTT
TRBJ2-2 | TRBD1 | NA | TRBV15 | CATSRDPIGQVKAGELFF | TGTGCCACCAGCAGAGATCCAATTGGACAGGTTAAGGCCGGGGAGCTGTTTTTT
TRBJ1-6 | NA | few | TRBV19 | CASSSGARNSPLHF | TGTGCCAGTAGTTCAGGGGCTCGTAATTCACCCCTCCACTTT
TRBJ2-3 | TRBD1 | NA | TRBV5-1 | CASSLGTGGFPDTQYF | TGCGCCAGCAGCTTGGGAACAGGGGGTTTTCCAGATACGCAGTATTTT
TRBJ2-3 | TRBD1 | NA | TRBV27 | CASSPSGTGRTDTQYF | TGTGCCAGCAGTCCGTCCGGGACAGGGAGGACAGATACGCAGTATTTT
TRBJ2-1 | TRBD2 | NA | TRBV7-2 | CASSLVLAGGQGAEQFF | TGTGCCAGCAGCTTAGTGCTAGCGGGGGGGCAAGGTGCGGAGCAGTTCTTC
TRBJ2-3 | TRBD2 | NA | TRBV2 | CASSAKRGPSTDTQYF | TGTGCCAGCAGTGCGAAGCGGGGGCCTAGCACAGATACGCAGTATTTT
TRBJ2-5 | TRBD1 | NA | TRBV10-1 | CASSERTGGVGTQYF | TGCGCCAGCAGTGAGAGGACAGGGGGCGTCGGGACCCAGTACTTC
TRBJ2-2 | NA | NA | TRBV10-3 | CAISESTRVSNTGELFF | TGTGCCATCAGTGAGTCGACGCGGGTTTCGAACACCGGGGAGCTGTTTTTT
TRBJ2-7 | NA | NA | TRBV7-2 | CASSKDFSYEQYF | TGTGCCAGCAGCAAGGACTTCTCCTACGAGCAGTACTTC
TRBJ2-1 | NA | NA | TRBV12-5 | CASGSRLTMNNEQFF | TGTGCTAGTGGTTCAAGACTCACAATGAACAATGAGCAGTTCTTC
TRBJ1-1 | NA | once | TRBV19 | CASSKGQWATEAFF | TGTGCCAGTAGTAAAGGACAGTGGGCCACTGAAGCTTTCTTT
TRBJ2-5 | NA | NA | TRBV11-3 | CASSFARQETQYF | TGTGCCAGCAGCTTCGCCAGGCAAGAGACCCAGTACTTC
TRBJ2-2 | NA | NA | TRBV10-3 | CAITQTGELFF | TGTGCCATCACCCAAACCGGGGAGCTGTTTTTT
TRBJ1-4 | TRBD1 | NA | TRBV10-3 | CAIRDGQGADEKLFF | TGTGCCATCAGGGATGGACAGGGGGCCGATGAAAAACTGTTTTTT
TRBJ1-6 | NA | NA | TRBV2 | CASSFRDTNSPLHF | TGTGCCAGCAGCTTCCGGGACACCAATTCACCCCTCCACTTT
TRBJ2-7 | TRBD2 | NA | TRBV3-1/TRBV3-2 | CASSSGGSGGTYEQYF | TGTGCCAGCAGCTCCGGTGGGAGCGGGGGAACCTACGAGCAGTACTTC
TRBJ1-1 | TRBD1 | NA | TRBV19 | CASSPDRVVNTEAFF | TGTGCCAGTAGTCCCGACAGGGTGGTGAACACTGAAGCTTTCTTT
TRBJ2-2 | NA | NA | TRBV2 | CASSGRGPSGELFF | TGTGCCAGCAGTGGGCGGGGGCCCTCCGGGGAGCTGTTTTTT
TRBJ1-2 | TRBD1 | NA | TRBV29-1 | CSARTGNLEGYTF | TGCAGCGCCCGGACAGGGAATCTTGAGGGCTACACCTTC
TRBJ2-1 | NA | NA | TRBV10-3 | CAISIAASSYNEQFF | TGTGCCATCAGTATAGCGGCCAGCTCCTACAATGAGCAGTTCTTC
TRBJ2-6 | NA | NA | TRBV6-5 | CASSYSGTLANVLTF | TGTGCCAGCAGTTACTCGGGGACTCTGGCCAACGTCCTGACTTTC
TRBJ1-5 | NA | few | TRBV10-2 | CASSDRQRNQPQHF | TGCGCCAGCAGTGACCGACAGCGCAATCAGCCCCAGCATTTT
TRBJ1-4 | NA | NA | TRBV3-1/TRBV3-2 | CASSQTRGTTNEKLFF | TGTGCCAGCAGCCAAACCAGAGGGACAACTAATGAAAAACTGTTTTTT
TRBJ1-5 | NA | NA | TRBV9 | CASSVGGGDQPQHF | TGTGCCAGCAGCGTAGGCGGGGGCGATCAGCCCCAGCATTTT
TRBJ2-3 | TRBD1 | NA | TRBV5-1 | CASNGQGSSTDTQYF | TGCGCCAGCAACGGACAGGGGTCTAGCACAGATACGCAGTATTTT
TRBJ2-2 | TRBD2 | NA | TRBV4-2 | CASSQVRGENTGELFF | TGTGCCAGCAGCCAAGTTCGGGGGGAGAACACCGGGGAGCTGTTTTTT
TRBJ1-4 | NA | NA | TRBV24-1 | CATSDSQGSPNEKLFF | TGTGCCACCAGTGATTCCCAGGGTAGTCCAAATGAAAAACTGTTTTTT
TRBJ2-5 | NA | NA | TRBV9 | CASSVATFGRGHETQYF | TGTGCCAGCAGCGTAGCTACTTTTGGGCGGGGTCATGAGACCCAGTACTTC
TRBJ2-7 | TRBD2 | few | TRBV5-1 | CASSSGLAYEQYF | TGCGCCAGCAGCTCGGGACTAGCCTACGAGCAGTACTTC
TRBJ2-5 | TRBD2 | NA | TRBV5-1 | CASSLISGGTYQETQYF | TGCGCCAGCAGCTTAATCAGCGGGGGCACGTACCAAGAGACCCAGTACTTC
TRBJ2-3 | NA | NA | TRBV5-1 | CASSLDGIVAGDTQYF | TGCGCCAGCAGCTTGGACGGGATCGTAGCTGGAGATACGCAGTATTTT
TRBJ1-5 | NA | NA | TRBV2 | CASRSGRGNQPQHF | TGTGCCAGCAGAAGCGGACGGGGCAATCAGCCCCAGCATTTT
TRBJ2-5 | TRBD2 | NA | TRBV19 | CASSIVRTSGAETQYF | TGTGCCAGTAGTATAGTCAGGACTAGCGGGGCCGAGACCCAGTACTTC
TRBJ2-5 | TRBD2 | NA | TRBV4-1 | CASSQMRGGGAGETQYF | TGCGCCAGCAGCCAAATGCGGGGCGGGGGGGCCGGGGAGACCCAGTACTTC
TRBJ2-2 | NA | NA | TRBV7-6 | CASSVFRGTGELFF | TGTGCCAGCAGCGTGTTCCGGGGCACCGGGGAGCTGTTTTTT
TRBJ2-2 | TRBD1 | NA | TRBV4-1 | CASSQEGTGGTGELFF | TGCGCCAGCAGCCAAGAGGGGACAGGGGGCACCGGGGAGCTGTTTTTT
TRBJ2-7 | NA | NA | TRBV15 | CATSSSPPYEQYF | TGTGCCACCAGCAGTAGTCCTCCATACGAGCAGTACTTC
TRBJ1-1 | TRBD1 | NA | TRBV6-5 | CASSSGQGAAFF | TGTGCCAGCAGCTCCGGACAGGGTGCAGCTTTCTTT
TRBJ2-5 | TRBD2 | NA | TRBV7-2 | CASSLARLAGGQETQYF | TGTGCCAGCAGCTTAGCAAGACTAGCGGGGGGGCAAGAGACCCAGTACTTC
TRBJ2-7 | TRBD2 | NA | TRBV6-5 | CASRLGWEGEQYF | TGTGCCAGCAGGTTAGGGTGGGAGGGCGAGCAGTACTTC
TRBJ2-7 | NA | NA | TRBV9 | CASSPFIGGSLYEQYF | TGTGCCAGCAGCCCTTTCATCGGCGGATCCTTATACGAGCAGTACTTC
TRBJ2-7 | NA | NA | TRBV11-3 | CASRKASEQYF | TGTGCCAGCAGAAAAGCGTCCGAGCAGTACTTC
TRBJ2-5 | TRBD1 | NA | TRBV9 | CASSPRTGVIAETQYF | TGTGCCAGCAGCCCCAGGACAGGGGTTATCGCGGAGACCCAGTACTTC
TRBJ1-6 | TRBD1 | NA | TRBV9 | CASSTGTGSNSPLHF | TGTGCCAGCAGCACTGGGACAGGGAGCAATTCACCCCTCCACTTT
TRBJ2-3 | TRBD1 | NA | TRBV2 | CASRRDRGRADTQYF | TGTGCCAGCAGAAGGGACAGGGGGCGTGCAGATACGCAGTATTTT
TRBJ2-2 | NA | NA | TRBV19 | CASRPGQGTVKLFF | TGTGCCAGTAGACCGGGCCAGGGGACGGTCAAGCTGTTTTTT
TRBJ2-1 | TRBD2 | NA | TRBV3-1/TRBV3-2 | CASSQDSGGGSEQFF | TGTGCCAGCAGCCAAGATAGCGGGGGGGGCAGTGAGCAGTTCTTC
TRBJ2-7 | NA | NA | TRBV7-7 | CASSPRGRPYEQYF | TGTGCTAGCAGCCCCCGGGGTCGTCCCTACGAGCAGTACTTC
TRBJ1-1 | NA | NA | TRBV12-5 | CASGLVFLGGNTEAFF | TGTGCTAGTGGTTTGGTATTTCTGGGAGGGAACACTGAAGCTTTCTTT